This T cell receptor beta chain was observed in a study of T-cell reconstitution after alpha-beta-depleted transplantation in children. Library preparation (for TCRbeta) was performed with unique molecular identifiers. In TCRdb, the PCR reads were re-called with MiXCR into one record per CDR3 protein. The repertoire holds just over 950,000 distinct CDR3 sequences, with roughly 29% as singletons. Per the germline V gene, CDR1 is SGHVS and CDR2 is FQNEAQ. The CDR3 has 16 amino acids. Germline trimming cut 5 bases from V and 5 bases from J; bases unmatched to any gene: 12. The TCR originated in a boy under two years old who had a stem cell transplant for SCID, so the T cells may come from the graft donor. This specimen consisted of PBMCs, mostly from graft donor cells, obtained 360 days after TCRalphabeta/CD19-depleted stem cell transplant. This chain connects TRBV7-8 to TRBJ2-1; 7 nucleotides agree with TRBD2. The CDR3 loop reads CASSPFPLALNNEQFF. Here the CDR3 DNA reads TGTGCCAGCAGCCCATTCCCACTAGCGTTGAACAATGAGCAGTTCTTC.